This passage covers 11 T cell receptor beta chains from one sample sequenced in a study of shared clonotypes between healthy human individuals. Data came from immunoSEQ multiplex PCR; TCRdb stores just in-frame clones and leaves some out. The sample yields approximately 600,000 clones, 85% to 95% seen once. CD8 cells classed as naive were CD45RO-negative and positively selected for CCR7, excluding terminally differentiated effector memory CD45RA+ cells. The sample consisted of naive CD8+ T cells sorted from blood. Receptors originate from a woman under 40 in good health.

Note on this clone: The CDR3 ends on some other residue instead of the conserved phenylalanine or tryptophan, so this is likely a read error. The DNA is omitted, as the CDR3 cannot be located on it reliably, and the CDR3 follows TCRdb's listing. The V and J genes are TRBV27 and TRBJ2-3; TRBD2 is the table's D call and was not checked against the DNA. The CDR3 has 10 amino acids, counting both end residues. Germline V gene lookup returns CDR1 MNHEY and CDR2 SMNVEV (reference sequence). CDR3 amino acids: CASSSFCRRV.

This sequence joins TRBV27 and TRBJ2-1; D perhaps matches TRBD2 (6 bases). V was trimmed by 6 bases and J by 0 bases, leaving 15 bases between them. The CDR3 totals 16 residues. Germline-derived CDR1 and CDR2 are MNHEY and SMNVEV (reference sequence). The CDR3 nucleotides are TGTGCCAGCAGCCCGCGGGGACTTTTCTCCTACAATGAGCAGTTCTTC. Its protein is CASSPRGLFSYNEQFF.

The rearrangement joins TRBV18 to TRBJ2-1; TRBD2 aligns across 8 bases. CDR1 and CDR2 from the germline V gene are KGHSH and LQKENI. This CDR3 spans 17 amino acids. Trimming removed 4 bases from V and 6 bases from J; junction bases left unmatched: 14. CDR3 protein: CASSLLTSAPPGNEQFF. Written as DNA, the CDR3 is TGTGCCAGCTCACTACTGACTAGCGCCCCCCCCGGCAATGAGCAGTTCTTC.

The genes are TRBV28 and TRBJ2-3; D gene ambiguous. Germline CDR1 is MDHEN and CDR2 is SYDVKM. The CDR3 loop spans 12 amino acids. V was clipped by 3 bases and J by 4 bases, with 5 bases between them. CDR3 region: CASSLVSDTQYF. The CDR3 nucleotides are TGTGCCAGCAGTTTGGTTTCAGATACGCAGTATTTT.

The rearrangement uses TRBV27 and TRBJ2-7; 9 bases fit TRBD1. This CDR3 has 15 amino acids. Germline trimming cut 5 bases from V and 3 bases from J; bases unmatched to any gene: 8. Per germline, CDR1 MNHEY and CDR2 SMNVEV (reference sequence). The CDR3 DNA sequence: TGTGCCAGCAGTAATCCGGGACAGGGATACTACGAGCAGTACTTC. This translates into CASSNPGQGYYEQYF.

This clone came up once. The chain links TRBV11-2 to TRBJ2-7; tentatively, D is TRBD2 (6 bases). V was clipped by 2 bases and J by 4 bases, with 21 bases between them. This CDR3 has 17 amino acids. CDR1 and CDR2 (germline): SGHAT, FQNNGV. Here the CDR3 reads CASSLFPGPGVRYEQYF. CDR3 DNA: TGTGCCAGCAGCTTATTTCCGGGGCCGGGGGTGCGGTACGAGCAGTACTTC.

The CDR3 DNA reads TGTGCCTGGAGTGCCCTGGGGGGGGCCCTAGCCTACGAGCAGTACTTC. This gives the protein CAWSALGGALAYEQYF. The chain joins TRBV30 to TRBJ2-7; D might be TRBD2 (7 bases). Germline V gene sequence: CDR1 GTSNPN, CDR2 SVGIG (reference sequence). The germline V and J ends were trimmed by 1 base and 2 bases, with 18 bases remaining between them. This CDR3 region has 16 residues.

The chain couples TRBV19 to TRBJ2-7, with TRBD2 identical over 7 bases. The CDR3 loop spans 14 amino acids. Germline CDR1 and CDR2: LNHDA and SQIVND (reference sequence). Trimming took 2 bases from V and 4 from J; bases not matched to a gene: 5. Here the CDR3 reads CASSIMAGAYEQYF. CDR3 nucleotide sequence: TGTGCCAGTAGTATAATGGCGGGAGCTTACGAGCAGTACTTC. Together with reference TRBV19 and TRBJ2-7, the CDR3 gives the full variable domain: DGGITQSPKYLFRKEGQNVTLSCEQNLNHDAMYWYRQDPGQGLRLIYYSQIVNDFQKGDIAEGYSVSREKKESFPLTVTSAQKNPTAFYLCASSIMAGAYEQYFGPGTRLTVT.

V usage is TRBV4-1 and J usage is TRBJ1-1; no definite D call. Trimming shortened V by 3 bases and J by 9 bases, and 17 bases separated the two germline ends. This CDR3 is 14 amino acids long. From germline, CDR1 is MGHRA and CDR2 YSYEKL. CDR3 in amino acids: CASSQLGSFGQAFF. The CDR3 DNA follows: TGCGCCAGCAGCCAGTTAGGTTCTTTCGGACAAGCTTTCTTT.

This clone was seen a single time. V gene TRBV19 combines with J gene TRBJ2-7, with a possible D match to TRBD2 (6 bases). V was trimmed by 3 bases and J by 1 base, leaving 19 bases between them. Germline assignment: CDR1 LNHDA and CDR2 SQIVND (reference sequence). The CDR3 has 17 residues. CDR3 DNA sequence: TGTGCCAGTAGTATCGGTGGGTATGGGACTCCATCCTACGAGCAGTACTTC. This translates into CASSIGGYGTPSYEQYF.

On this clone: A clone one base away is much larger, so this may be a read error. The same CDR3 also results from other DNA sequences found in this sample. J is TRBJ2-7 and V is TRBV5-1; no reliable D call. Trimming cost V 2 bases and J 4 bases, with 4 bases left between them. Germline-derived CDR1 and CDR2 are SGHRS and YFSETQ. There are 11 residues in the CDR3. The CDR3 DNA is TGCGCCAGCAGCTTAGGGTACGAGCAGTACTTC. It is translated as CASSLGYEQYF.